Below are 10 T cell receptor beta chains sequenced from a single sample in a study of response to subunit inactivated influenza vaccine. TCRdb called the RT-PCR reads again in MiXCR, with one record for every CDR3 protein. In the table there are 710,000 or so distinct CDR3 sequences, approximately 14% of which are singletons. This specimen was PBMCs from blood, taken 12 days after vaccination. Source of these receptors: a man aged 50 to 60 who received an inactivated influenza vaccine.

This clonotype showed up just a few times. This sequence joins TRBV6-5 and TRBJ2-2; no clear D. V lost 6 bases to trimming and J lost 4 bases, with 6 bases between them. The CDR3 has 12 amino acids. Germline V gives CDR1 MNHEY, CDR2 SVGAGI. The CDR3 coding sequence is TGTGCCAGCAGACCAGTCACCGGGGAGCTGTTTTTT. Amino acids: CASRPVTGELFF.

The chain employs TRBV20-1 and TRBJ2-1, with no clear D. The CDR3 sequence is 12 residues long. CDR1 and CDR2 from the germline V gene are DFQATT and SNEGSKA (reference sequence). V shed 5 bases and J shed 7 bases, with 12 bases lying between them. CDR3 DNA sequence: TGCAGTGCTCCCGCTATGGGGAATGAGCAGTTCTTC. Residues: CSAPAMGNEQFF.

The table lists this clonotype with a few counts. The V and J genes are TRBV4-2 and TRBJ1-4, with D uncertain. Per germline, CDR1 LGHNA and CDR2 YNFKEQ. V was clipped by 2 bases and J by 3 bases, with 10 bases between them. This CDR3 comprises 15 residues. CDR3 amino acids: CASSQHPAPNEKLFF. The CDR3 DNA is TGTGCCAGCAGCCAACACCCTGCGCCTAATGAAAAACTGTTTTTT.

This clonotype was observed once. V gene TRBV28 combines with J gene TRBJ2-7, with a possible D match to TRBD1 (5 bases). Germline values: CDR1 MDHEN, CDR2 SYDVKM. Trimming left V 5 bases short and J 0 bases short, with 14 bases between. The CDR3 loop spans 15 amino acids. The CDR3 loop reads CASSTGPILSYEQYF. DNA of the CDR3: TGTGCCAGCAGTACAGGACCAATACTCTCCTACGAGCAGTACTTC.

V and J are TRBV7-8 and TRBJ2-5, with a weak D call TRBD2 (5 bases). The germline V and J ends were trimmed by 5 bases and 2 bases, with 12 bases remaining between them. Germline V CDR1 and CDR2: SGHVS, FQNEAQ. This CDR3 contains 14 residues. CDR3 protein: CASSPRAAQETQYF. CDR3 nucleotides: TGTGCCAGCAGCCCGCGGGCAGCTCAAGAGACCCAGTACTTC.

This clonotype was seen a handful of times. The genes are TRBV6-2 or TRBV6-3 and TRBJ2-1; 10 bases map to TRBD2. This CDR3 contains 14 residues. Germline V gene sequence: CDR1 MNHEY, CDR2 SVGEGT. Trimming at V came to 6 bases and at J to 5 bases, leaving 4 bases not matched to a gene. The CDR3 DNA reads TGTGCCAGCAGCCCGGGACTAGCGCACAATGAGCAGTTCTTC. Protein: CASSPGLAHNEQFF.

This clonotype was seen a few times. CDR3 DNA: TGTGCCAGCAGCCCCCACCAACCCGGGGAGCTGTTTTTT. Encoded protein: CASSPHQPGELFF. V usage is TRBV7-8 and J usage is TRBJ2-2; the D is unclear. CDR1 and CDR2 from the germline V gene are SGHVS and FQNEAQ. V dropped 5 bases and J dropped 6 bases, with 10 bases sitting between them. The CDR3 is 13 residues long.

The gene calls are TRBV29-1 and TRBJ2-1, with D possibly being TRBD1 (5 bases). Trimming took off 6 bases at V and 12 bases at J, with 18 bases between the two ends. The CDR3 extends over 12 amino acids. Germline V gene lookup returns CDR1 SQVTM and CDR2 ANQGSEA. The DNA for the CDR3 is TGCAGCGTCGAACTCGACAGTGTGAGGCAGTTCTTC. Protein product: CSVELDSVRQFF.

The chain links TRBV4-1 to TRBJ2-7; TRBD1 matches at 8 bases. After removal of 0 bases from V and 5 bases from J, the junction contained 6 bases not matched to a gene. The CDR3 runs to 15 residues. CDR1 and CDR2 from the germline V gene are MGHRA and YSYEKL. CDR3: CASSQDGQGGDEQYF. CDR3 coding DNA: TGCGCCAGCAGCCAAGATGGACAGGGTGGAGACGAGCAGTACTTC.

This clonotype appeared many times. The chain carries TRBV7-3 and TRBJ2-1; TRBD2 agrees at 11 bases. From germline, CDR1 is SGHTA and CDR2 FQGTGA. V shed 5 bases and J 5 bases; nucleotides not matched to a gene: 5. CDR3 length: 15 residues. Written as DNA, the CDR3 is TGTGCCAGCAGCGAGACTAGCGGGAACAACAATGAGCAGTTCTTC. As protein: CASSETSGNNNEQFF. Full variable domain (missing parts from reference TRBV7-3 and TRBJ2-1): GAGVSQTPSNKVTEKGKYVELRCDPISGHTALYWYRQSLGQGPEFLIYFQGTGAADDSGLPNDRFFAVRPEGSVSTLKIQRTERGDSAVYLCASSETSGNNNEQFFGPGTRLTVL.